The 31 T cell receptor beta chains given below trace back to one sample, sequenced in a study of cytomegalovirus exposure and HLA in healthy donors. The PCR made use of 60 Vbeta and 13 Jbeta primers. Clones were read by immunoSEQ multiplex PCR, and TCRdb kept only the in-frame ones, dropping some. The specimen's table records approximately 150,000 clones. The sample comprised PBMCs. These receptors originate from a male donor in good health and CMV-seronegative.

The CDR3 region is CASRPGNTGELFF. In DNA form, the CDR3 reads TGTGCCAGCAGACCAGGGAACACCGGGGAGCTGTTTTTT. V and J are TRBV28 and TRBJ2-2; the D is unclear. V gave up 6 bases and J gave up 1 base, with 6 bases separating them. This CDR3 region has 13 residues. Germline-derived CDR1 and CDR2 are MDHEN and SYDVKM.

The CDR3 loop is CARPGAQHF. CDR3 DNA: TGTGCCAGGCCGGGGGCCCAGCATTTT. The gene calls are TRBV19 and TRBJ1-5; D may be TRBD1 (5 bases). Germline CDR1 is LNHDA and CDR2 is SQIVND (reference sequence). This CDR3 has 9 amino acids. V was trimmed by 9 bases and J by 11 bases, leaving 8 bases between them.

The chain uses TRBV15 and TRBJ2-4; tentative D call: TRBD2 (6 bases). The CDR3 is made up of 17 amino acids. CDR1 and CDR2 from the germline V gene are LNHNV and YYDKDF (reference sequence). Trimming took 3 bases from V and 4 from J, leaving 19 bases between them. CDR3 nucleotide sequence: TGTGCCACCAGCAGCGAGGGGATGGGGGGAAGGAAAAACATTCAGTACTTC. It is translated as CATSSEGMGGRKNIQYF.

V and J are TRBV28 and TRBJ2-3, with 8 bases identical to TRBD1. This CDR3 has 15 amino acids. Trimming cost V 4 bases and J 3 bases; bases outside gene matches: 6. CDR1 is MDHEN, CDR2 SYDVKM, per germline. The CDR3 coding sequence is TGTGCCAGCAGTTACGGGACAGGAGGGACAGATACGCAGTATTTT. Protein sequence: CASSYGTGGTDTQYF.

This chain links TRBV5-1 with TRBJ1-1; D is uncertain. Germline loops: CDR1 SGHRS, CDR2 YFSETQ. This CDR3 has 14 residues. V was trimmed by 2 bases and J by 0 bases, leaving 8 bases between them. CDR3 nucleotides: TGCGCCAGCAGCTTTAGCGGTTTGAACACTGAAGCTTTCTTT. Translation gives CASSFSGLNTEAFF. The variable domain in full, with the rest retrieved from reference TRBV5-1 and TRBJ1-1, is KAGVTQTPRYLIKTRGQQVTLSCSPISGHRSVSWYQQTPGQGLQFLFEYFSETQRNKGNFPGRFSGRQFSNSRSEMNVSTLELGDSALYLCASSFSGLNTEAFFGQGTRLTVV.

This chain uses TRBV4-3 with TRBJ1-1; D might be TRBD1 (5 bases). The CDR3 covers 13 residues. Trimming pared 6 bases from V and 4 bases from J, leaving 12 bases between. Germline V gene sequence: CDR1 LGHNA, CDR2 YSLEER. CDR3 in DNA: TGCGCCAGCAGTTCGGCGGGGGGCACTGAAGCTTTCTTT. Encoded protein: CASSSAGGTEAFF.

The chain couples TRBV4-2 to TRBJ2-1; 10 bases map to TRBD2. J gave up 8 bases and V 3 bases, and 25 bases lay outside the gene matches. The CDR3 sequence is 21 residues long. The germline V gene encodes CDR1 LGHNA and CDR2 YNFKEQ. The CDR3 reads CASSQGAVAGGPIFRVHEQFF. CDR3 coding DNA: TGTGCCAGCAGCCAGGGTGCCGTAGCGGGAGGCCCAATTTTTAGGGTCCATGAGCAGTTCTTC.

The gene calls are TRBV7-8 and TRBJ1-5; TRBD1 matches at 11 bases. J gave up 0 bases and V 5 bases, and 3 bases lay outside the gene matches. Per germline, CDR1 SGHVS and CDR2 FQNEAQ. The CDR3 is 16 amino acids. CDR3 nucleotides: TGTGCCAGCAGCCCAGGGACAGGGGGTAGCAATCAGCCCCAGCATTTT. Translation: CASSPGTGGSNQPQHF. The entire variable domain, with the rest obtained from reference TRBV7-8 and TRBJ1-5, is as follows: GAGVSQSPRYKVAKRGQDVALRCDPISGHVSLFWYQQALGQGPEFLTYFQNEAQLDKSGLPSDRFFAERPEGSVSTLKIQRTQQEDSAVYLCASSPGTGGSNQPQHFGDGTRLSIL.

The chain joins TRBV11-2 to TRBJ2-7, with TRBD1 identical over 10 bases. Trimming took 1 base from V and 0 from J; bases not matched to a gene: 3. The CDR3 spans 16 residues. CDR1 and CDR2 from the germline V gene are SGHAT and FQNNGV. The CDR3 DNA reads as TGTGCCAGCAGCTTAGTTAGGACAGGGGGCTCCTACGAGCAGTACTTC. The encoded protein is CASSLVRTGGSYEQYF.

The chain links TRBV10-1 to TRBJ2-1; 10 bases align to TRBD2. The junction had 8 bases not matched to a gene; V was cut back by 5 bases and J by 7 bases. CDR1 WNHNN and CDR2 SYGVQD come from the germline V gene (reference sequence). The CDR3 totals 15 residues. CDR3 sequence reads: CASSPSGRPGNEQFF. The CDR3 DNA reads TGCGCCAGCAGTCCTAGCGGGAGACCTGGGAATGAGCAGTTCTTC.

This chain links TRBV29-1 with TRBJ2-3; 7 bases are a match to TRBD2. The CDR3 totals 15 residues. CDR1 SQVTM and CDR2 ANQGSEA come from the germline V gene. V dropped 6 bases and J dropped 1; count of bases not matched to a gene: 10. CDR3: CSVSRASGRTDTQYF. The CDR3 DNA sequence: TGCAGCGTCTCAAGGGCTAGCGGACGCACAGATACGCAGTATTTT.

The CDR3 DNA is TGTGCCAGCAGTGAATCGGGACTCCCCTCAACCGGCTCTGGGGCCAACGTCCTGACTTTC. Protein product: CASSESGLPSTGSGANVLTF. This rearrangement joins TRBV6-1 to TRBJ2-6; tentatively, D is TRBD2 (6 bases). The CDR3 is 20 amino acids. Germline V gene lookup returns CDR1 MNHNS and CDR2 SASEGT. The V and J ends lost 2 bases and 0 bases respectively, with 20 bases between them.

J is TRBJ2-7 and V is TRBV18; TRBD1 aligns across 11 bases. Germline trimming cut 8 bases from V and 2 bases from J; bases unmatched to any gene: 2. Germline V lookup: CDR1 KGHSH, CDR2 LQKENI. This CDR3 contains 13 residues. The CDR3 region is CASRTGGTYEQYF. The CDR3 DNA reads TGTGCCAGCCGGACAGGGGGCACCTACGAGCAGTACTTC.

The chain uses TRBV6-6 and TRBJ1-5; D uncertain. CDR3 length: 16 amino acids. Trimming pared 6 bases from V and 0 bases from J, leaving 15 bases between. Germline loops: CDR1 MNHNY, CDR2 SVGAGI (reference sequence). CDR3 protein: CASSPLSIDSNQPQHF. The CDR3 bases are TGTGCCAGCAGCCCCCTGAGCATTGATAGCAATCAGCCCCAGCATTTT.

The J gene is TRBJ1-3, the V gene TRBV6-5; D is perhaps TRBD1 (6 bases). The CDR3 consists of 13 residues. Trimming cost V 4 bases and J 8 bases, with 12 bases left between them. Germline V gene data show CDR1 as MNHEY and CDR2 as SVGAGI. Here the CDR3 DNA reads TGTGCCAGCAGTTTAGGGGGAACAGACACCATATATTTT. It specifies CASSLGGTDTIYF.

This sequence joins TRBV18 and TRBJ2-1, with 8 bases aligning to TRBD2. Per germline, CDR1 KGHSH and CDR2 LQKENI. CDR3 length equals 16 residues. The junction had 6 bases not matched to a gene; V was cut back by 2 bases and J by 3 bases. The CDR3 sequence: CASSPFSSGVYNEQFF. As DNA, the CDR3 is TGTGCCAGCTCACCATTCAGTAGCGGGGTCTACAATGAGCAGTTCTTC.

Here the CDR3 DNA reads TGTGCCTGGAGTGTACAGGCAATGGCCTACGAGCAGTACTTC. Its translation is CAWSVQAMAYEQYF. This chain uses TRBV30 with TRBJ2-7; D is possibly TRBD1 (5 bases). Trimming left V 0 bases short and J 2 bases short, with 11 bases between. Germline CDR1 is GTSNPN and CDR2 is SVGIG (reference sequence). This CDR3 comprises 14 residues.

This chain links TRBV27 with TRBJ2-1, with no clear D. Germline V gene data show CDR1 as MNHEY and CDR2 as SMNVEV (reference sequence). Trimming left V 3 bases short and J 5 bases short, with 5 bases between. The length of the CDR3 is 12 residues. The CDR3 nucleotides read TGTGCCAGCAGTTTGGCTCACAATGAGCAGTTCTTC. Encoded protein: CASSLAHNEQFF.

The CDR3 region has the DNA TGTGCCAGCAGCGCCGCCGGGACAGGGGCCCGACCAAACACCGGGGAGCTGTTTTTT. Amino acid sequence: CASSAAGTGARPNTGELFF. This chain joins TRBV7-9 and TRBJ2-2, with TRBD1 matching over 10 bases. CDR1 and CDR2 from the germline V gene are SEHNR and FQNEAQ (reference sequence). This CDR3 spans 19 amino acids. V shed 5 bases and J 2 bases; nucleotides not matched to a gene: 14.

The rearrangement joins TRBV27 to TRBJ1-6, with TRBD1 identical over 8 bases. V lost 0 bases to trimming and J lost 0 bases; unmatched junction nucleotides: 7. This CDR3 has 19 residues. Germline CDR1 and CDR2: MNHEY and SMNVEV (reference sequence). The CDR3 loop is CASSLSWDRSDSYNSPLHF. For the CDR3, the DNA is TGTGCCAGCAGTTTATCCTGGGACAGGTCAGACTCCTATAATTCACCCCTCCACTTT.

This sequence joins TRBV4-2 and TRBJ1-2; 7 bases map to TRBD1. V lost 0 bases to trimming and J lost 10 bases; unmatched junction nucleotides: 17. The CDR3 totals 17 residues. From germline, CDR1 is LGHNA and CDR2 YNFKEQ. The CDR3 is CASSQDWLRGPMVSYTF. CDR3 bases: TGTGCCAGCAGCCAAGATTGGTTAAGGGGGCCCATGGTTTCCTACACCTTC.

This chain connects TRBV19 to TRBJ1-2; D uncertain. With 5 bases removed from V and 4 bases from J, the gap between germline ends came to 11 bases. Germline loops: CDR1 LNHDA, CDR2 SQIVND (reference sequence). The CDR3 extends over 13 amino acids. CDR3 sequence (DNA): TGTGCCAGTAGTCCGGGGAACCCCTATGGCTACACCTTC. It codes for CASSPGNPYGYTF.

The gene calls are TRBV18 and TRBJ2-1; D is perhaps TRBD2 (6 bases). The CDR3 sequence is 17 residues long. Trimming stripped 2 bases from V and 0 bases from J, with 14 bases between. The germline CDR1 and CDR2 sequences are KGHSH and LQKENI. The CDR3 loop reads CASSPSSAESSYNEQFF. The CDR3 DNA reads as TGTGCCAGCTCACCATCTAGCGCCGAGAGCTCCTACAATGAGCAGTTCTTC.

The chain has TRBV6-4 and TRBJ2-3; TRBD2 aligns across 8 bases. The CDR3 length is 14 residues. The germline CDR1 and CDR2 sequences are MRHNA and SNTAGT. The trim removed 3 bases at V and 1 base at J, leaving 0 bases unmatched. CDR3 amino acids: CASSERGGTDTQYF. The CDR3, as DNA: TGTGCCAGCAGTGAGCGGGGGGGCACAGATACGCAGTATTTT.

The chain uses TRBV7-9 and TRBJ1-2; 9 nucleotides match TRBD1. Germline V lookup: CDR1 SEHNR, CDR2 FQNEAQ (reference sequence). V gave up 1 base and J gave up 6 bases; unmatched junction bases: 6. This CDR3 has 15 residues. In nucleotides, the CDR3 is TGTGCCAGCAGCTTAGGGCACAGGGGGCTACATGGCTACACCTTC. Its protein product is CASSLGHRGLHGYTF.

The V gene is TRBV19, the J gene TRBJ1-1; 8 nucleotides align to TRBD1. With 5 bases clipped from V and 8 bases from J, the junction kept 7 bases outside the gene matches. CDR1 and CDR2 (germline): LNHDA, SQIVND (reference sequence). CDR3 length: 13 residues. The CDR3 reads CASSPQGAGEAFF. In DNA form, the CDR3 reads TGTGCCAGTAGTCCCCAGGGGGCCGGGGAAGCTTTCTTT.

J is TRBJ2-7 and V is TRBV7-6; 8 bases are shared with TRBD1. CDR1 SGHVS and CDR2 FNYEAQ come from the germline V gene. V lost 3 bases, J lost 5 bases, and 18 bases stayed unmatched. This CDR3 has 18 residues. CDR3 protein: CASSFFRTGNAKTNEQYF. CDR3 coding DNA: TGTGCCAGCAGCTTCTTCCGGACAGGGAACGCTAAGACGAACGAGCAGTACTTC.

The rearrangement links TRBV7-8 to TRBJ1-1; 7 bases are a match to TRBD1. This CDR3 has 15 residues. Germline CDR1 and CDR2: SGHVS and FQNEAQ. V was clipped by 3 bases and J by 6 bases; unmatched bases: 10. The CDR3 reads CASSLGRQGHSEAFF. Here the CDR3 DNA reads TGTGCCAGCAGCTTGGGGAGACAGGGACACTCTGAAGCTTTCTTT.

V and J are TRBV6-5 and TRBJ1-5, with 9 bases identical to TRBD1. CDR3 length: 14 residues. Germline assignment: CDR1 MNHEY and CDR2 SVGAGI. V lost 5 bases to trimming and J lost 7 bases; unmatched junction nucleotides: 6. The CDR3 DNA reads TGTGCCAGCAGTAAGGACAGGGGCCGACAGCCCCAGCATTTT. Translated: CASSKDRGRQPQHF.

This chain uses TRBV4-2 with TRBJ2-7, with 8 bases fitting TRBD2. Germline V gene sequence: CDR1 LGHNA, CDR2 YNFKEQ. V was pared by 8 bases and J by 3 bases, with 3 bases of the junction left unmatched. The CDR3 spans 12 residues. CDR3: CASRGGGYEQYF. The CDR3 nucleotides are TGTGCCAGCCGGGGGGGAGGCTACGAGCAGTACTTC.

This chain joins TRBV5-1 and TRBJ2-3, with a weak D call TRBD2 (6 bases). CDR3 length: 12 residues. The germline V gene has CDR1 SGHRS and CDR2 YFSETQ. V was shortened by 4 bases and J by 7 bases, with 10 bases between the two germline ends. Here the CDR3 reads CASSPAGYTQYF. CDR3 nucleotides: TGCGCCAGCAGCCCTGCGGGGTATACGCAGTATTTT.